This TCR beta chain was observed in a study of blood T cell repertoires in COVID-19. The CDR3 loop spans 12 amino acids. Trimming pared 1 base from V and 9 bases from J, leaving 7 bases between. Germline CDR1 reads SGHDN; CDR2 reads FVKESK. Some clones are missing from TCRdb's copy, which holds only in-frame ones; the method was immunoSEQ multiplex PCR. The sample lists some 150,000 clones, roughly 86% occurring once. Sequenced material: peripheral blood. This chain joins TRBV14 and TRBJ2-1; possibly TRBD2 for D (6 bases). The TCR sequence derives from a woman between 50 and 59 years old with acute or convalescent COVID-19. The chain's CDR3 is CASSQVGGEQFF. Here the CDR3 DNA reads TGTGCCAGCAGCCAAGTGGGGGGTGAGCAGTTCTTC.